Listed below are T cell receptor beta chains from one sample, sequenced in a study of shared clonotypes between healthy human individuals. Some clones are missing from TCRdb's copy, which holds only in-frame ones; the method was immunoSEQ multiplex PCR. Found here are about 980,000 clones, about 80% of them singletons; the top ten hold approximately 1.5%. Sequencing was performed on memory CD4+ T cells sorted from blood. The receptors derive from a young man in good health. The CDR3 runs from the conserved cysteine through the conserved F or W. The order of the fields is CDR3 protein, CDR3 DNA, J gene, clone size, V gene, CDR3 length, D gene. The D gene is left open where the match is weak. Size is stated for part of the rows, as once, few or many counts, or as a class when the clone is expanded.

CDR3aa: CASSLVQHGYTF
CDR3nt: TGTGCCAGCAGCTTAGTTCAGCATGGCTACACCTTC
j_gene: TRBJ1-2
abundance: -
v_gene: TRBV7-9
len: 12
d_gene: -

CDR3aa: CASSVVSGYEQYF
CDR3nt: TGTGCCAGCAGTGTCGTCAGCGGGTACGAGCAGTACTTC
j_gene: TRBJ2-7
abundance: -
v_gene: TRBV7-2
len: 13
d_gene: -

CDR3aa: CAWSRTEFGYNEQFF
CDR3nt: TGTGCCTGGAGTCGGACCGAGTTTGGGTACAATGAGCAGTTCTTC
j_gene: TRBJ2-1
abundance: -
v_gene: TRBV30
len: 15
d_gene: -

CDR3aa: CASSLSGGASGELFF
CDR3nt: TGTGCCAGCAGCTTATCGGGGGGCGCATCCGGGGAGCTGTTTTTT
j_gene: TRBJ2-2
abundance: -
v_gene: TRBV11-3
len: 15
d_gene: -

CDR3aa: CASSPRTSGYNEQFF
CDR3nt: TGTGCCAGCAGCCCGAGGACTAGCGGTTACAATGAGCAGTTCTTC
j_gene: TRBJ2-1
abundance: -
v_gene: TRBV9
len: 15
d_gene: TRBD2

CDR3aa: CAISSDRPNQPQHF
CDR3nt: TGTGCCATCTCCTCCGACAGGCCCAATCAGCCCCAGCATTTT
j_gene: TRBJ1-5
abundance: once
v_gene: TRBV10-3
len: 14
d_gene: -

CDR3aa: CASSPQGEVQYF
CDR3nt: TGTGCCAGCAGCCCACAGGGGGAGGTGCAGTACTTC
j_gene: TRBJ2-7
abundance: -
v_gene: TRBV6-6
len: 12
d_gene: TRBD1

CDR3aa: CASSLSPRGRETQYF
CDR3nt: TGTGCCAGCAGTTTAAGTCCCCGGGGTCGAGAGACCCAGTACTTC
j_gene: TRBJ2-5
abundance: -
v_gene: TRBV27
len: 15
d_gene: -

CDR3aa: CAISVVEGNEQFF
CDR3nt: TGTGCCATCAGTGTAGTGGAGGGGAATGAGCAGTTCTTC
j_gene: TRBJ2-1
abundance: once
v_gene: TRBV10-3
len: 13
d_gene: -

CDR3aa: CASSMRGLGDSPLHF
CDR3nt: TGTGCCAGTAGTATGCGGGGTTTGGGGGATTCACCCCTCCACTTT
j_gene: TRBJ1-6
abundance: many
v_gene: TRBV19
len: 15
d_gene: -

CDR3aa: CASSRDTGTKFF
CDR3nt: TGTGCCAGCAGCCGAGACACCGGCACGAAGTTCTTC
j_gene: TRBJ2-1
abundance: few
v_gene: TRBV9
len: 12
d_gene: -

CDR3aa: CASSGSGVLGTDTQYF
CDR3nt: TGTGCCAGTAGCGGGAGCGGGGTTTTGGGCACAGATACGCAGTATTTT
j_gene: TRBJ2-3
abundance: -
v_gene: TRBV19
len: 16
d_gene: TRBD2

CDR3aa: CASSIGLAGGANNYEQYF
CDR3nt: TGTGCCAGTAGTATAGGGCTAGCGGGGGGCGCGAACAACTACGAGCAGTACTTC
j_gene: TRBJ2-7
abundance: -
v_gene: TRBV19
len: 18
d_gene: TRBD2